The T cell receptor beta chain described here comes from a study of T cells in localized non-small cell lung cancer. There are 14 residues in the CDR3. Germline V gives CDR1 GTSNPN, CDR2 SVGIG (reference sequence). Trimming removed 4 bases from V and 1 base from J, with 13 bases in between. The data were produced by immunoSEQ multiplex PCR, yet TCRdb's version contains in-frame clones alone and is incomplete. In the table there are 1,800 or so clones, approximately 20% of which are singletons. This clone was observed a handful of times. This material consisted of normal lung tissue next to the tumor, taken before any cancer treatment. This receptor was obtained from a man between 40 and 70 years old with stage II lung adenocarcinoma. This chain links TRBV30 with TRBJ1-1; tentatively, D is TRBD1 (5 bases). In nucleotides, the CDR3 is TGTGCCTGGATACCGGGACGCAAGAACACTGAAGCTTTCTTT. This sequence encodes CAWIPGRKNTEAFF.